The rows below give T cell receptor beta chains drawn from one sample of a study of prognosis after radiotherapy for stage I lung cancer. TCRdb re-called the multiplex PCR reads with MiXCR, one entry per CDR3 protein. The sample carries around 13,000 distinct CDR3 sequences, less than 55% recorded once. Sequenced material: PBMCs, taken before or after stereotactic body radiation therapy (not recorded which). The receptors derive from a donor of 50 years or more with non-small cell lung cancer. Each CDR3 is given with its conserved first and last residue. The order of the fields is clone size, J gene, D gene, V gene, CDR3 protein, CDR3 DNA. A D gene is named only where the DNA matches it firmly. Clone size is stated in some rows and not others, as once, few, many or a class when expanded.

many | TRBJ2-1 | TRBD2 | TRBV10-2 | CASRVRASGYNEQFF | TGCGCCAGCAGAGTAAGGGCTAGCGGATACAATGAGCAGTTCTTC
many | TRBJ1-1 | NA | TRBV5-1 | CASSLQTANTEAFF | TGCGCCAGCAGCCTTCAAACAGCGAACACTGAAGCTTTCTTT
few | TRBJ2-5 | TRBD2 | TRBV5-6 | CASSSTGRGDQETQYF | TGTGCCAGCAGCTCAACGGGTCGGGGGGACCAAGAGACCCAGTACTTC
NA | TRBJ2-2 | TRBD2 | TRBV20-1 | CSASGTSGSIAGELFF | TGCAGTGCTTCCGGGACTAGCGGGAGTATCGCCGGGGAGCTGTTTTTT
many | TRBJ1-1 | NA | TRBV4-2 | CASSQDGTLNTEAFF | TGTGCCAGCAGCCAAGACGGGACTTTGAACACTGAAGCTTTCTTT
NA | TRBJ2-3 | NA | TRBV28 | CDSSGSTRADTQYF | TGTGACAGCAGTGGGTCCACACGGGCAGATACGCAGTATTTT
NA | TRBJ1-1 | NA | TRBV6-1 | CASRARQHSNTEAFF | TGTGCCAGCAGAGCTCGACAGCATTCCAACACTGAAGCTTTCTTT
NA | TRBJ2-7 | NA | TRBV7-6 | CASSLGYGGGAEQYF | TGTGCCAGCAGCTTAGGATACGGGGGTGGGGCCGAGCAGTACTTC
many | TRBJ2-5 | NA | TRBV18 | CASSPQMGFETQYF | TGTGCCAGCTCACCCCAGATGGGGTTCGAGACCCAGTACTTC
many | TRBJ2-2 | NA | TRBV20-1 | CSGHGVANTGELFF | TGCAGTGGGCACGGGGTCGCGAACACCGGGGAGCTGTTTTTT
many | TRBJ2-7 | NA | TRBV3-2 | CASSQDHPYGRSVSYEQYF | TGTGCCAGCAGCCAAGACCACCCCTACGGGAGGTCGGTGTCCTACGAGCAGTACTTC
medium-sized | TRBJ1-2 | TRBD1 | TRBV6-5 | CASSSTGQVGYTF | TGTGCCAGCAGTTCCACCGGACAGGTCGGCTACACCTTC
NA | TRBJ2-1 | TRBD1 | TRBV25-1 | CASSGGQGSFNEQFF | TGTGCCAGCAGTGGAGGACAGGGCTCCTTCAATGAGCAGTTCTTC
NA | TRBJ2-1 | TRBD2 | TRBV4-2 | CASRWPAGGPGDNEQFF | TGTGCCAGCAGATGGCCAGCGGGAGGTCCCGGGGACAATGAGCAGTTCTTC
NA | TRBJ1-2 | NA | TRBV5-1 | CASSFYNREEDGYTF | TGCGCCAGCAGCTTTTACAACAGGGAAGAGGATGGCTACACCTTC
medium-sized | TRBJ2-1 | TRBD1 | TRBV12-3/TRBV12-4 | CASTPTGDNEQFF | TGTGCCAGCACCCCGACAGGGGACAATGAGCAGTTCTTC
many | TRBJ1-5 | NA | TRBV5-1 | CASSLAGKEPQHF | TGCGCCAGCAGCTTGGCCGGGAAAGAGCCCCAGCATTTT
many | TRBJ2-7 | TRBD2 | TRBV4-1 | CASSQGLAGPYEQYF | TGCGCCAGCAGCCAAGGACTAGCGGGACCCTACGAGCAGTACTTC
many | TRBJ1-2 | NA | TRBV7-6 | CASSLGRGNYGYTF | TGTGCCAGCAGCTTAGGTCGGGGAAACTATGGCTACACCTTC
NA | TRBJ2-1 | TRBD2 | TRBV7-2 | CASSLVAGGHEQFF | TGTGCCAGCAGCTTAGTGGCGGGGGGCCATGAGCAGTTCTTC
NA | TRBJ2-7 | NA | TRBV6-9 | CASSYLASFNEQYF | TGTGCCAGCAGTTACCTTGCTAGCTTCAACGAGCAGTACTTC
many | TRBJ2-5 | NA | TRBV19 | CASSILGETQYF | TGTGCCAGTAGTATATTGGGAGAGACCCAGTACTTC
NA | TRBJ2-3 | NA | TRBV24-1 | CATSAPTISGTDTQYF | TGTGCCACCAGTGCCCCTACGATTTCTGGCACAGATACGCAGTATTTT